This TCR beta chain is drawn from a study of T cell responses to AZD1222 COVID-19 vaccine. Clones were sequenced by immunoSEQ multiplex PCR, and TCRdb holds only the in-frame ones, with some missing. The sample records 110,000 to 150,000 clones, about 92% being singletons. The germline gives CDR1 SGHAT, CDR2 FQNNGV. V was clipped by 1 base and J by 0 bases, with 6 bases between them. The CDR3 totals 14 residues. The V gene is TRBV11-2, the J gene TRBJ1-1, with unresolved D. This receptor was obtained from an adult in good health. The material sequenced was peripheral blood, taken on day 0 of AZD1222 vaccination. The CDR3 DNA reads as TGTGCCAGCAGCTTAGGCAATTTGAACACTGAAGCTTTCTTT. It codes for CASSLGNLNTEAFF.